Following are 22 T cell receptor beta chains from one sample sequenced in a study of OX40 agonist ivuxolimab in advanced cancers. Libraries were prepared by immunoSEQ multiplex PCR; TCRdb keeps only in-frame clonotypes and omits some of them. The sample has 60,000 to 70,000 clones, roughly four fifths seen once. The sequenced sample was CD4+ or CD8+ T cells sorted from blood, obtained in a trial of the OX40 agonist ivuxolimab. Every receptor here comes from an adult with an advanced solid tumor such as melanoma, head and neck, liver or kidney cancer.

The chain employs TRBV7-6 and TRBJ1-2, with 10 nucleotides matching TRBD1. This CDR3 is 16 amino acids long. V was clipped by 5 bases and J by 1 base; unmatched bases: 7. From germline, CDR1 is SGHVS and CDR2 FNYEAQ. Here the CDR3 DNA reads TGTGCCAGCAGCCGGGCGGGACAGGGGTATAACTATGGCTACACCTTC. Amino acids: CASSRAGQGYNYGYTF. The variable domain in full, with the rest retrieved from reference TRBV7-6 and TRBJ1-2, is GAGVSQSPRYKVTKRGQDVALRCDPISGHVSLYWYRQALGQGPEFLTYFNYEAQQDKSGLPNDRFSAERPEGSISTLTIQRTEQRDSAMYRCASSRAGQGYNYGYTFGSGTRLTVV.

This chain joins TRBV5-1 and TRBJ1-1, with 10 nucleotides matching TRBD1. Germline V gene data show CDR1 as SGHRS and CDR2 as YFSETQ. Trimming at V came to 0 bases and at J to 3 bases, leaving 2 bases not matched to a gene. The CDR3 runs 15 residues. CDR3: CASSLAGTGDTEAFF. The CDR3 DNA sequence: TGCGCCAGCAGCTTGGCCGGGACAGGGGACACTGAAGCTTTCTTT.

The V call is TRBV29-1, the J call TRBJ1-1; D is perhaps TRBD1 (5 bases). V lost 4 bases and J lost 1, with 13 bases in between. CDR3 length: 14 residues. Germline assignment: CDR1 SQVTM and CDR2 ANQGSEA. CDR3 DNA sequence: TGCAGCGTTGGAAGGGCTGGGGCGAACACTGAAGCTTTCTTT. Amino acid sequence: CSVGRAGANTEAFF.

The rearrangement links TRBV30 to TRBJ2-7; 8 nucleotides match TRBD2. V was pared by 3 bases and J by 0 bases, with 7 bases of the junction left unmatched. Per the germline V gene, CDR1 is GTSNPN and CDR2 is SVGIG (reference sequence). The CDR3 extends over 15 amino acids. The CDR3 region is CAWRSTAGASYEQYF. DNA of the CDR3: TGTGCCTGGAGGTCAACAGCGGGGGCCTCCTACGAGCAGTACTTC.

The rearrangement links TRBV25-1 to TRBJ2-7, with no clear D. The CDR3 runs to 14 residues. The germline V and J ends were trimmed by 3 bases and 4 bases, with 13 bases remaining between them. Germline V gives CDR1 MGHDK, CDR2 SYGVNS. The CDR3 protein is CASSDGASIYEQYF. CDR3 sequence (DNA): TGTGCCAGCAGTGACGGTGCCAGCATATACGAGCAGTACTTC.

The chain has TRBV19 and TRBJ2-5, with D possibly matching TRBD1 (6 bases). The V end lost 4 bases, the J end lost 5 bases, and 11 bases lay between the germline ends. The V gene's germline CDR1 is LNHDA and CDR2 SQIVND (reference sequence). The length of the CDR3 is 13 residues. The chain's CDR3 is CASSRGGSETQYF. The CDR3 nucleotides are TGTGCCAGTAGTAGAGGGGGAAGCGAGACCCAGTACTTC.

This clone was counted a single time. The rearrangement links TRBV7-2 to TRBJ1-1; no firm D call. The CDR3 loop spans 14 amino acids. The germline V gene has CDR1 SGHTA and CDR2 FQGNSA. With 6 bases removed from V and 4 bases from J, the gap between germline ends came to 15 bases. CDR3 region: CASSLRPGGTEAFF. CDR3 bases: TGTGCCAGCAGTCTTCGGCCGGGTGGCACTGAAGCTTTCTTT.

This clone was seen a handful of times. The chain couples TRBV19 to TRBJ2-5; D may be TRBD2 (7 bases). V lost 8 bases and J lost 5, with 18 bases in between. Germline V gene data show CDR1 as LNHDA and CDR2 as SQIVND (reference sequence). The CDR3 has 14 amino acids. CDR3 nucleotides: TGTGCCAGTCAACAAGCGGGAACAGGGGAGACCCAGTACTTC. It encodes CASQQAGTGETQYF. Combining the CDR3 with reference TRBV19 and TRBJ2-5 gives the whole variable domain DGGITQSPKYLFRKEGQNVTLSCEQNLNHDAMYWYRQDPGQGLRLIYYSQIVNDFQKGDIAEGYSVSREKKESFPLTVTSAQKNPTAFYLCASQQAGTGETQYFGPGTRLLVL.

The chain recombines TRBV5-4 with TRBJ2-1; TRBD2 aligns across 9 bases. The V gene end was trimmed by 4 bases and the J gene end by 9 bases; junction bases not matched to a gene: 8. This CDR3 has 14 amino acids. Germline loops: CDR1 SGHNT, CDR2 YYREEE (reference sequence). The CDR3 DNA sequence: TGTGCCAGCAGCATAGCGGGAGTTGAAAGTGAGCAGTTCTTC. Protein sequence: CASSIAGVESEQFF.

J is TRBJ2-5 and V is TRBV29-1; no clear D gene. CDR1 is SQVTM, CDR2 ANQGSEA, per germline. The CDR3 extends over 12 amino acids. Trimming removed 3 bases at V and 4 bases at J, with 9 bases between. As DNA, the CDR3 is TGCAGCGTTGATAGGTCCGCAGAGACCCAGTACTTC. Protein: CSVDRSAETQYF.

This clone occurred a few times. V and J are TRBV13 and TRBJ2-7; perhaps TRBD2 as D (5 bases). The CDR3 contains 15 residues. Germline V gives CDR1 PRHDT, CDR2 FYEKMQ (reference sequence). V was cut by 5 bases and J by 1 base, with 15 bases left in between. The CDR3 sequence: CASSRSPGVSYEQYF. CDR3 nucleotide sequence: TGTGCCAGCAGCAGGAGTCCCGGGGTTTCCTACGAGCAGTACTTC. The whole variable domain, filled in from reference TRBV13 and TRBJ2-7, reads AAGVIQSPRHLIKEKRETATLKCYPIPRHDTVYWYQQGPGQDPQFLISFYEKMQSDKGSIPDRFSAQQFSDYHSELNMSSLELGDSALYFCASSRSPGVSYEQYFGPGTRLTVT.

V gene TRBV11-3 combines with J gene TRBJ2-4; 12 nucleotides match TRBD2. CDR1 SGHNT and CDR2 YENEEA come from the germline V gene. This CDR3 is 17 amino acids long. The trim removed 5 bases at V and 5 bases at J, leaving 10 bases unmatched. The CDR3 bases are TGTGCCAGCAGCCATGTCCGACTAGCGGGAGATCAAAACATTCAGTACTTC. It yields the protein CASSHVRLAGDQNIQYF.

This chain links TRBV5-1 with TRBJ1-5, with D perhaps matching TRBD1 (5 bases). Germline loops: CDR1 SGHRS, CDR2 YFSETQ. The V end was cut by 0 bases, the J end by 1 base, with 8 bases between. CDR3 length: 15 amino acids. The DNA of the CDR3 is TGCGCCAGCAGCTTGGCAGGGTTGAGCAATCAGCCCCAGCATTTT. Amino acid sequence: CASSLAGLSNQPQHF.

The chain recombines TRBV19 with TRBJ2-3; TRBD1 aligns across 7 bases. Germline assignment: CDR1 LNHDA and CDR2 SQIVND (reference sequence). Losses at the gene ends were 8 bases for V and 0 bases for J; bases not matched to a gene: 2. This CDR3 contains 13 residues. The CDR3 bases are TGTGCCAGTCGGGACAGAAGCACAGATACGCAGTATTTT. Residues: CASRDRSTDTQYF.

This chain uses TRBV7-2 with TRBJ2-7; no clear D gene. Germline CDR1 is SGHTA and CDR2 is FQGNSA. The CDR3 totals 11 residues. Trimming cost V 5 bases and J 4 bases, with 6 bases left between them. The DNA for the CDR3 is TGTGCCAGCAGCCCTGGGTACGAGCAGTACTTC. Its protein is CASSPGYEQYF.

The genes are TRBV28 and TRBJ1-1; 8 bases fit TRBD1. The J segment lost 5 bases and the V segment lost 6 bases, leaving 8 bases of the junction unmatched. Germline V gives CDR1 MDHEN, CDR2 SYDVKM. CDR3 size: 14 residues. The CDR3 coding sequence is TGTGCCAGCAGGCGACAGGGGAACCCAACTGAAGCTTTCTTT. It translates to CASRRQGNPTEAFF.

This chain links TRBV28 with TRBJ2-5, with D unresolved. The CDR3 runs 10 residues. Trimming took off 10 bases at V and 2 bases at J, with 5 bases between the two ends. Germline CDR1 is MDHEN and CDR2 is SYDVKM. CDR3 protein: CATMQETQYF. CDR3 DNA: TGTGCCACCATGCAAGAGACCCAGTACTTC.

In this sample, this clone turned up once. V gene TRBV6-9 combines with J gene TRBJ2-1; 15 bases match TRBD2. The CDR3 spans 15 residues. The V segment lost 6 bases and the J segment 10 bases; nucleotides outside the gene matches: 7. Germline V gene lookup returns CDR1 MNHGY and CDR2 SVAAGI. The CDR3 nucleotides read TGTGCCAGCAGCCCCGGGACTAGCGGGAGGAACGAGCAGTTCTTC. Its protein is CASSPGTSGRNEQFF.

The chain links TRBV5-1 to TRBJ2-2; TRBD2 matches 8 bases. Germline CDR1 is SGHRS and CDR2 is YFSETQ. The CDR3 length is 16 residues. The junction had 8 bases not matched to a gene; V was cut back by 2 bases and J by 5 bases. The CDR3, as DNA: TGCGCCAGCAGCTTAGGTGCAGCGGGAGCAACCGGGGAGCTGTTTTTT. Translating gives CASSLGAAGATGELFF.

The chain recombines TRBV11-2 with TRBJ2-3; 10 nucleotides align to TRBD2. Germline CDR1 SGHAT, CDR2 FQNNGV. The CDR3 is made up of 16 amino acids. J lost 1 base, V lost 5 bases, and 6 bases had no gene match. CDR3 region: CASSPLAGGGTDTQYF. The CDR3 region has the DNA TGTGCCAGCAGCCCGTTAGCGGGAGGAGGCACAGATACGCAGTATTTT.

The rearrangement joins TRBV12-5 to TRBJ1-1, with D unclear. The V and J ends lost 2 bases and 7 bases respectively, with 2 bases between them. Per the germline V gene, CDR1 is LGHNT and CDR2 is FRNRAP. The CDR3 has 10 residues. DNA for the CDR3: TGTGCTAGTGGTTTGAATGAAGCTTTCTTT. It is translated as CASGLNEAFF.

This chain links TRBV28 with TRBJ2-7, with 12 bases identical to TRBD2. The CDR3 has 15 residues. Germline-derived CDR1 and CDR2 are MDHEN and SYDVKM. Germline trimming cut 4 bases from V and 6 bases from J; bases unmatched to any gene: 7. The CDR3 is CASSSATSGSSEQYF. The CDR3 nucleotides read TGTGCCAGCAGTTCCGCGACTAGCGGGAGTAGCGAGCAGTACTTC.